What follows are 21 T cell receptor beta chains derived from one specimen sequenced in a study of radiotherapy plus CTLA-4 blockade in lung cancer. The table came from immunoSEQ multiplex PCR; TCRdb's copy has only in-frame clones and leaves some out. The table has 75,000 to 95,000 clones, 82% seen once. The sample was peripheral blood, taken from a patient treated with radiotherapy plus ipilimumab. The receptors come from a human donor with non-small cell lung cancer that progressed on radiotherapy plus ipilimumab.

V is TRBV7-9 and J is TRBJ1-5; D is possibly TRBD1 (6 bases). Germline-derived CDR1 and CDR2 are SEHNR and FQNEAQ (reference sequence). Trimming took 1 base from V and 7 from J, leaving 17 bases between them. The CDR3 spans 16 residues. The CDR3 sequence: CASSLGFSGGGQPQHF. Written as DNA, the CDR3 is TGTGCCAGCAGCTTAGGGTTTTCGGGGGGCGGCCAGCCCCAGCATTTT.

This chain joins TRBV19 and TRBJ2-1; tentatively, D is TRBD2 (5 bases). V was trimmed by 7 bases and J by 6 bases, leaving 13 bases between them. This CDR3 is 13 amino acids long. The germline gives CDR1 LNHDA, CDR2 SQIVND (reference sequence). CDR3 bases: TGTGCCAGTATGGAGGAGTTCGGCAATGAGCAGTTCTTC. It yields the protein CASMEEFGNEQFF.

This clone was seen more than once but under ten times. This chain uses TRBV6-1 with TRBJ1-5; tentative D call: TRBD1 (6 bases). Trimming left V 2 bases short and J 4 bases short, with 15 bases between. Germline-derived CDR1 and CDR2 are MNHNS and SASEGT. This CDR3 has 16 amino acids. CDR3 sequence (DNA): TGTGCCAGCAGTGAAATTGGGGGGGGCGGGAATCAGCCCCAGCATTTT. Translated, it gives CASSEIGGGGNQPQHF.

The rearrangement uses TRBV7-9 and TRBJ1-4, with D perhaps TRBD1 (5 bases). From germline, CDR1 is SEHNR and CDR2 FQNEAQ (reference sequence). The CDR3 length is 15 residues. V was clipped by 3 bases and J by 7 bases, with 15 bases between them. The chain's CDR3 is CASSFGGSDREKLFF. CDR3 sequence (DNA): TGTGCCAGCAGCTTCGGGGGTTCTGACCGTGAAAAACTGTTTTTT.

Note on this clone: Other DNA sequences within the sample encode an identical CDR3. J is TRBJ1-5 and V is TRBV28; D is unclear. V was shortened by 2 bases and J by 3 bases, with 8 bases between the two germline ends. The CDR3 spans 14 residues. Germline CDR1 MDHEN, CDR2 SYDVKM. The chain's CDR3 is CASSLPGNNQPQHF. For the CDR3, the DNA is TGTGCCAGCAGTTTACCAGGAAACAATCAGCCCCAGCATTTT.

The rearrangement links TRBV2 to TRBJ1-5; 8 bases align to TRBD1. The CDR3 covers 15 residues. After removal of 6 bases from V and 5 bases from J, the junction contained 9 bases not matched to a gene. Germline V CDR1 and CDR2: SNHLY, FYNNEI. The CDR3 loop is CASRADRGSYQPQHF. CDR3 DNA sequence: TGTGCCAGCAGGGCCGACAGGGGTAGTTATCAGCCCCAGCATTTT. Drawing the rest from reference TRBV2 and TRBJ1-5, the complete variable domain is EPEVTQTPSHQVTQMGQEVILRCVPISNHLYFYWYRQILGQKVEFLVSFYNNEISEKSEIFDDQFSVERPDGSNFTLKIRSTKLEDSAMYFCASRADRGSYQPQHFGDGTRLSIL.

This chain uses TRBV11-2 with TRBJ1-1; D is unresolved. Trimming took 1 base from V and 0 from J, leaving 6 bases between them. The CDR3 loop spans 14 amino acids. Germline V gene lookup returns CDR1 SGHAT and CDR2 FQNNGV. The DNA for the CDR3 is TGTGCCAGCAGCTTAGGCAGTATGAACACTGAAGCTTTCTTT. Amino acids: CASSLGSMNTEAFF.

This clone came up a few times. V and J are TRBV28 and TRBJ1-4; the match to TRBD1 covers 9 bases. Trimming at V came to 5 bases and at J to 8 bases, leaving 9 bases not matched to a gene. The CDR3 consists of 15 residues. Germline CDR1 reads MDHEN; CDR2 reads SYDVKM. DNA of the CDR3: TGTGCCAGCAGTACCATCGGACAGGGGCGGGAAAAACTGTTTTTT. It is translated as CASSTIGQGREKLFF.

This clone was seen just once. This chain links TRBV5-1 with TRBJ2-7; tentative D call: TRBD1 (6 bases). The V gene's germline CDR1 is SGHRS and CDR2 YFSETQ. Between the trimmed V and J ends, which lost 4 bases and 2 bases, there was a span of 10 bases. The CDR3 runs to 13 residues. The CDR3 is CASSPGVTYEQYF. As DNA, the CDR3 is TGCGCCAGCAGCCCAGGGGTGACCTACGAGCAGTACTTC.

This chain links TRBV29-1 with TRBJ2-7; 9 bases are shared with TRBD1. CDR1 and CDR2 (germline): SQVTM, ANQGSEA. The J segment lost 5 bases and the V segment lost 4 bases, leaving 3 bases of the junction unmatched. The CDR3 runs 12 residues. In nucleotides, the CDR3 is TGCAGCGTTGTCGGGACAGGGCACGAGCAGTACTTC. The encoded protein is CSVVGTGHEQYF.

The chain uses TRBV7-9 and TRBJ2-2; possibly TRBD1 for D (5 bases). Germline-derived CDR1 and CDR2 are SEHNR and FQNEAQ (reference sequence). Deletions cut 2 bases from V and 3 bases from J, with 10 bases between. CDR3 size: 15 residues. The CDR3 DNA is TGTGCCAGCAGCTTAACAGGCGCGGACACCGGGGAGCTGTTTTTT. Residues: CASSLTGADTGELFF.

In regard to this clone: An end of the junction does not agree with germline; a read error may underlie this. The J gene is TRBJ2-7, the V gene TRBV15; 8 bases agree with TRBD1. The germline V gene encodes CDR1 LNHNV and CDR2 YYDKDF (reference sequence). This CDR3 is built from 14 residues. The CDR3 DNA reads as TGTGCCACCAGCAGAGGGACAGGGTACTACGGGCAGTACTTC. It yields the protein CATSRGTGYYGQYF.

The chain uses TRBV9 and TRBJ2-3; D perhaps matches TRBD2 (5 bases). This CDR3 spans 14 amino acids. The germline gives CDR1 SGDLS, CDR2 YYNGEE. Trimming removed 2 bases at V and 0 bases at J, with 7 bases between. The CDR3 is CASSVRESTDTQYF. The CDR3 DNA reads as TGTGCCAGCAGCGTGAGGGAGAGCACAGATACGCAGTATTTT.

This clone was detected once. This chain connects TRBV19 to TRBJ1-2, with 9 positions matching TRBD1. This CDR3 has 16 amino acids. CDR1 is LNHDA and CDR2 is SQIVND in the germline V gene (reference sequence). After removal of 5 bases from V and 2 bases from J, the junction contained 9 bases not matched to a gene. The CDR3: CASSLNRGQSNYGYTF. The CDR3, as DNA: TGTGCCAGTAGTCTAAACAGGGGGCAGAGCAACTATGGCTACACCTTC.

This clone was counted only a few times. V and J are TRBV2 and TRBJ2-7; 7 nucleotides line up with TRBD2. The CDR3 has 15 amino acids. V dropped 1 base and J dropped 1; count of bases not matched to a gene: 4. Per germline, CDR1 SNHLY and CDR2 FYNNEI. The CDR3: CASSEGGSGSYEQYV. The CDR3 bases are TGTGCCAGCAGTGAAGGAGGTAGCGGGTCCTACGAGCAGTACGTC.

The rearrangement uses TRBV27 and TRBJ2-5; no clear D. CDR1 is MNHEY and CDR2 is SMNVEV in the germline V gene (reference sequence). Trimming pared 5 bases from V and 3 bases from J, leaving 10 bases between. This CDR3 comprises 13 residues. The CDR3 sequence is CASSAWTKETQYF. In DNA form, the CDR3 reads TGTGCCAGCAGTGCCTGGACCAAAGAGACCCAGTACTTC.

The genes are TRBV11-3 and TRBJ2-5; no reliable D call. The germline gives CDR1 SGHNT, CDR2 YENEEA. The CDR3 totals 13 residues. Trimming shortened V by 1 base and J by 2 bases, and 5 bases separated the two germline ends. The CDR3 spells CASSLGSQETQYF. The CDR3 bases are TGTGCCAGCAGCTTAGGAAGTCAAGAGACCCAGTACTTC.

This clone showed up just once. The chain's CDR3 is CASSKRTGPTYEQYF. The CDR3 nucleotides are TGTGCCAGCAGTAAAAGGACAGGGCCGACCTACGAGCAGTACTTC. The chain combines TRBV9 with TRBJ2-7, with TRBD1 matching over 8 bases. J was trimmed by 2 bases and V by 5 bases; bases with no gene match: 9. The CDR3 extends over 15 amino acids. Germline lookup yields CDR1 SGDLS and CDR2 YYNGEE.

The chain employs TRBV9 and TRBJ2-3; 8 positions agree with TRBD2. The J segment lost 5 bases and the V segment lost 0 bases, leaving 8 bases of the junction unmatched. Per the germline V gene, CDR1 is SGDLS and CDR2 is YYNGEE. The CDR3 length is 16 residues. CDR3 DNA sequence: TGTGCCAGCAGCGTAGTAGGTAGCGGGAAGGTAGATACGCAGTATTTT. Translating gives CASSVVGSGKVDTQYF.

This clone was observed a single time. The chain employs TRBV11-3 and TRBJ1-2, with D uncertain. This CDR3 is built from 11 residues. Trimming left V 7 bases short and J 7 bases short, with 10 bases between. Germline values: CDR1 SGHNT, CDR2 YENEEA. CDR3 nucleotide sequence: TGTGCCAGCATCCCATCGGGTGGCTACACCTTC. Amino acids: CASIPSGGYTF.

CDR3 protein: CASNRWPIDEKLFF. The CDR3 bases are TGTGCCAGCAATCGTTGGCCAATCGATGAAAAACTGTTTTTT. V gene TRBV9 combines with J gene TRBJ1-4; D gene uncertain. Germline loops: CDR1 SGDLS, CDR2 YYNGEE. CDR3 length: 14 amino acids. Trimming took off 6 bases at V and 6 bases at J, with 15 bases between the two ends.